The 14 T cell receptor beta chains below all came from one sample that was sequenced in a study of shared clonotypes between healthy human individuals. Positively selected for CCR7, the CD45RO-negative cells used as naive CD8 cells excluded terminally differentiated effector memory CD45RA+ cells. Repertoires were generated with immunoSEQ multiplex PCR, while TCRdb's copy carries only in-frame clones and drops some. Among roughly 2.1 million clones listed, just over 90% were seen once. Material: naive CD8+ T cells from PBMCs. The source of these receptors is a man younger than 35 in good health. Some clones in this sample may be carry-over from other donors' samples.

V gene TRBV7-9 combines with J gene TRBJ2-2, with 8 positions matching TRBD2. With V trimmed by 4 bases and J by 6 bases, 13 bases remained unmatched. Germline V gene sequence: CDR1 SEHNR, CDR2 FQNEAQ (reference sequence). The CDR3 is made up of 17 amino acids. CDR3 loop: CASSSLIITGGAGELFF. The CDR3, as DNA: TGTGCCAGCAGCTCCCTTATTATTACGGGAGGGGCCGGGGAGCTGTTTTTT. Variable domain in full (rest from reference TRBV7-9 and TRBJ2-2): DTGVSQNPRHKITKRGQNVTFRCDPISEHNRLYWYRQTLGQGPEFLTYFQNEAQLEKSRLLSDRFSAERPKGSFSTLEIQRTEQGDSAMYLCASSSLIITGGAGELFFGEGSRLTVL.

V and J are TRBV4-3 and TRBJ2-7; D gene uncertain. Trimming stripped 0 bases from V and 3 bases from J, with 15 bases between. Germline loops: CDR1 LGHNA, CDR2 YSLEER. The length of the CDR3 is 16 residues. This chain's CDR3 is CASSQDWPIGVYEQYF. CDR3 bases: TGCGCCAGCAGCCAAGATTGGCCTATCGGAGTCTACGAGCAGTACTTC.

V gene TRBV30 combines with J gene TRBJ1-6, with D uncertain. The V end was cut by 0 bases, the J end by 10 bases, with 4 bases between. The CDR3 is made up of 11 amino acids. From germline, CDR1 is GTSNPN and CDR2 SVGIG (reference sequence). CDR3 region: CAWSVNSPLHF. The CDR3 DNA reads TGTGCCTGGAGTGTAAACTCACCCCTCCACTTT.

The chain couples TRBV6-1 to TRBJ1-5, with no clear D. Germline V lookup: CDR1 MNHNS, CDR2 SASEGT. This CDR3 region has 14 residues. V lost 2 bases, J lost 2 bases, and 7 bases lay in between. The CDR3 nucleotides are TGTGCCAGCAGTGAATATCGGGGCAATCAGCCCCAGCATTTT. This encodes CASSEYRGNQPQHF.

V is TRBV5-1 and J is TRBJ1-1; D perhaps matches TRBD1 (5 bases). The CDR3 spans 15 residues. CDR1 and CDR2 (germline): SGHRS, YFSETQ. Deletions cut 3 bases from V and 0 bases from J, with 12 bases between. The CDR3 region has the DNA TGCGCCAGCAGCTACGGGACGGCCATGAACACTGAAGCTTTCTTT. Translation gives CASSYGTAMNTEAFF.

V gene TRBV9 combines with J gene TRBJ2-1; 8 bases line up with TRBD2. The germline V gene has CDR1 SGDLS and CDR2 YYNGEE. This CDR3 spans 19 amino acids. The V gene end was trimmed by 2 bases and the J gene end by 3 bases; junction bases not matched to a gene: 16. The CDR3: CASSVPSNLSGSNYNEQFF. The CDR3 nucleotides are TGTGCCAGCAGCGTCCCGTCGAACCTAAGCGGGAGCAACTACAATGAGCAGTTCTTC.

The chain has TRBV5-1 and TRBJ1-4; D is undetermined. This CDR3 region has 15 residues. The germline CDR1 and CDR2 sequences are SGHRS and YFSETQ. The V end was cut by 2 bases, the J end by 4 bases, with 12 bases between. CDR3 nucleotide sequence: TGCGCCAGCAGCTTAGAACGGCAAAGTAATGAAAAACTGTTTTTT. As protein: CASSLERQSNEKLFF.

This clone has just one count. The chain is built from TRBV4-3 and TRBJ2-7; 9 positions agree with TRBD2. Germline CDR1 is LGHNA and CDR2 is YSLEER. The CDR3 is 16 amino acids. The J segment lost 5 bases and the V segment lost 0 bases, leaving 8 bases of the junction unmatched. The CDR3 DNA reads TGCGCCAGCAGCCAAGATCTCCAGCGGGAGGTCGACGAGCAGTACTTC. It translates to CASSQDLQREVDEQYF.

The V call is TRBV7-9, the J call TRBJ1-2; D is unresolved. Between the trimmed V and J ends, which lost 5 bases and 4 bases, there was a span of 14 bases. This CDR3 spans 14 amino acids. Germline loops: CDR1 SEHNR, CDR2 FQNEAQ (reference sequence). In DNA form, the CDR3 reads TGTGCCAGCAGCCCAGCCCAGATCTTCTATGGCTACACCTTC. This codes for CASSPAQIFYGYTF.

Concerning this clone: The identical CDR3 is also encoded by other nucleotide sequences in the sample. V is TRBV9 and J is TRBJ2-5; possible D gene TRBD2, 6 bases. Germline CDR1 reads SGDLS; CDR2 reads YYNGEE. The CDR3 is 13 residues long. Deletions cut 3 bases from V and 5 bases from J, with 11 bases between. CDR3 DNA: TGTGCCAGCAGCGCCGGGACTCGGGAGACCCAGTACTTC. Its protein is CASSAGTRETQYF.

The V and J genes are TRBV9 and TRBJ1-2; no clear D. The V and J ends lost 0 bases and 4 bases respectively, with 10 bases between them. CDR3 length: 14 residues. The germline CDR1 and CDR2 sequences are SGDLS and YYNGEE. The chain's CDR3 is CASSVAGDGYGYTF. In DNA, the CDR3 is TGTGCCAGCAGCGTAGCTGGGGATGGCTATGGCTACACCTTC.

J is TRBJ1-1 and V is TRBV5-4; D is unresolved. This CDR3 spans 14 amino acids. Deletions cut 4 bases from V and 0 bases from J, with 10 bases between. The germline gives CDR1 SGHNT, CDR2 YYREEE (reference sequence). The CDR3 here is CASSVTVMNTEAFF. CDR3 bases: TGTGCCAGCAGCGTTACAGTGATGAACACTGAAGCTTTCTTT.

The chain recombines TRBV9 with TRBJ2-5, with 7 nucleotides matching TRBD1. Trimming removed 3 bases from V and 2 bases from J; junction bases left unmatched: 4. This CDR3 is 14 amino acids long. Per the germline V gene, CDR1 is SGDLS and CDR2 is YYNGEE. CDR3 sequence (DNA): TGTGCCAGCAGCGCGGGACAGATACAAGAGACCCAGTACTTC. Its protein is CASSAGQIQETQYF.

The genes are TRBV2 and TRBJ2-2; D unclear. The germline V and J ends were trimmed by 5 bases and 1 base, with 5 bases remaining between them. The CDR3 extends over 13 amino acids. CDR1 SNHLY and CDR2 FYNNEI come from the germline V gene. The CDR3 DNA follows: TGTGCCAGCAGTTACTGGAACACCGGGGAGCTGTTTTTT. It encodes CASSYWNTGELFF.